Sequencing of this TCR beta chain was carried out in a study of cytomegalovirus exposure and HLA in healthy donors. Study outcomes and limitations: Rare TCR sequences dominated, though some public TCRs recurred in many donors. A subsequent analysis found that TCR clusters from the first cohort also tended to co-occur in the 110 or so validation repertoires, with 90% to 95% of cluster scores above 0.

Repertoires were generated with immunoSEQ multiplex PCR, while TCRdb's copy carries only in-frame clones and drops some. Of some 140,000 clones listed, roughly 87% are singletons. Trimming stripped 4 bases from V and 8 bases from J, with 11 bases between. Germline V gene sequence: CDR1 MDHEN, CDR2 SYDVKM. The CDR3 sequence is 12 residues long. In the case of this clone: Its matching antigen is unknown.

The donors were part of the validation cohort, which consisted of under 150 subjects and was separate from the first cohort of 666 subjects. This clonotype originated in a woman younger than 30 in good health and CMV-seropositive. Input material: PBMCs. The chain carries TRBV28 and TRBJ1-2, with D perhaps matching TRBD1 (5 bases). CDR3 protein: CASSWAKGGYTF. The CDR3, as DNA: TGTGCCAGCAGTTGGGCCAAGGGGGGCTACACCTTC.